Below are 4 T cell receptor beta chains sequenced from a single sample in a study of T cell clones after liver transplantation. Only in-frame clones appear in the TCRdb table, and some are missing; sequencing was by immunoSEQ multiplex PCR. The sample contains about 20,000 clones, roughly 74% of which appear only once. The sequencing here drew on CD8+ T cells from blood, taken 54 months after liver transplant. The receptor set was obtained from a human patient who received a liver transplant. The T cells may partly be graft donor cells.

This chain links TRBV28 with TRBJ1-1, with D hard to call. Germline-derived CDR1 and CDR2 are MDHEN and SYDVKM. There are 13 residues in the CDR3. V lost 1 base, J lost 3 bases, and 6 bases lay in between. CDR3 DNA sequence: TGTGCCAGCAGTTTATCACCTTACACTGAAGCTTTCTTT. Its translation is CASSLSPYTEAFF.

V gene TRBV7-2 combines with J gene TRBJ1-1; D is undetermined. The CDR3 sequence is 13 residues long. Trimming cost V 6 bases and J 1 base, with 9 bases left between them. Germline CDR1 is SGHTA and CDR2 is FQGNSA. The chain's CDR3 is CASRFGGNTEAFF. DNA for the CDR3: TGTGCCAGCAGGTTCGGCGGGAACACTGAAGCTTTCTTT.

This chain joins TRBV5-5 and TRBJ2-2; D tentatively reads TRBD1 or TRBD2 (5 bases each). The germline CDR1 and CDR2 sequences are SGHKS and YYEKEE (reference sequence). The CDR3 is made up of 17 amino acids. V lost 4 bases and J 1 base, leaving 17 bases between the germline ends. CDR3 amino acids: CASSLSGRRWNTGELFF. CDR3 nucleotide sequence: TGTGCCAGCAGCCTCTCGGGGCGCCGATGGAACACCGGGGAGCTGTTTTTT.

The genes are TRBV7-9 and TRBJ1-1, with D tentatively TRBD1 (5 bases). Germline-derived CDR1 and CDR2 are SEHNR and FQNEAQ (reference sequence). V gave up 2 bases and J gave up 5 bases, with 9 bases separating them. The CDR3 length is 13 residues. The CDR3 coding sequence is TGTGCCAGCAGCTTACAGGGATATACTGAAGCTTTCTTT. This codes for CASSLQGYTEAFF. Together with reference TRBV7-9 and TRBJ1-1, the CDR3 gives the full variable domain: DTGVSQNPRHKITKRGQNVTFRCDPISEHNRLYWYRQTLGQGPEFLTYFQNEAQLEKSRLLSDRFSAERPKGSFSTLEIQRTEQGDSAMYLCASSLQGYTEAFFGQGTRLTVV.